The 4 T cell receptor beta chains reported below all come from one sample, sequenced in a study of metastatic and nonmetastatic thyroid tumors. Thyroid surgery took place with no prior treatment in any patient. Using MiXCR, TCRdb reanalyzed the PCR reads. This sample has approximately 20,000 clones, with around 12% found just once. The sequenced sample was blood. The receptors come from a female donor with papillary thyroid cancer or a benign thyroid nodule (not recorded which). Some clones in this sample may be carry-over from other donors' samples.

This clone has a handful of counts. The junction shows a germline mismatch at one end, possibly a read error. The gene calls are TRBV28 and TRBJ1-5; a weak D match, TRBD1 (6 bases). CDR3 size: 14 residues. Germline V gives CDR1 MDHEN, CDR2 SYDVKM. The CDR3 protein is CASSTGGGLQPEHF. CDR3 DNA: TGTGCCAGCAGTACGGGAGGGGGTTTGCAGCCCGAGCATTTT. Combining the CDR3 with reference TRBV28 and TRBJ1-5 gives the whole variable domain DVKVTQSSRYLVKRTGEKVFLECVQDMDHENMFWYRQDPGLGLRLIYFSYDVKMKEKGDIPEGYSVSREKKERFSLILESASTNQTSMYLCASSTGGGLQPEHFGDGTRLSIL.

In its sample, this clone was seen many times. The rearrangement joins TRBV5-6 to TRBJ2-7, with D tentatively TRBD1 (5 bases). Germline V gene sequence: CDR1 SGHDT, CDR2 YYEEEE. The ends were cut back, 2 bases at V and 7 bases at J, with 22 bases in the middle. This CDR3 comprises 16 residues. The CDR3 DNA reads TGTGCCAGCAGCTTTGAGATCTCAGGGCAGTTGGATGAGCAGTACTTC. Amino acid sequence: CASSFEISGQLDEQYF.

In this sample, this clone turned up a few times. V and J are TRBV6-1 and TRBJ2-7, with D possibly called TRBD1 or TRBD2 (5 bases each). Germline lookup yields CDR1 MNHNS and CDR2 SASEGT. This CDR3 region has 13 residues. The ends were cut back, 7 bases at V and 3 bases at J, with 13 bases in the middle. CDR3 nucleotides: TGTGCCAGCATTGATGAGGGGAGCTACGAGCAGTACTTC. Translated, it gives CASIDEGSYEQYF.

V is TRBV10-2 and J is TRBJ2-5, with 11 bases aligning to TRBD2. The CDR3 sequence is 15 residues long. After removal of 6 bases from V and 1 base from J, the junction contained 4 bases not matched to a gene. Per the germline V gene, CDR1 is WSHSY and CDR2 is SAAADI. The CDR3 nucleotides read TGCGCCAGCAGGGACGGGACTAGCGGCCAAGAGACCCAGTACTTC. Translated, it gives CASRDGTSGQETQYF.